The rows below give T cell receptor beta chains drawn from one sample of a study of radiotherapy plus CTLA-4 blockade in lung cancer. Sequencing was performed with immunoSEQ multiplex PCR; in TCRdb, only in-frame clones are kept and a portion is missing. The sample consists of 85,000 to 100,000 clones, about two thirds of them appearing once. The input for sequencing was peripheral blood, taken from a patient treated with radiotherapy plus ipilimumab. These receptors were obtained from a human donor with non-small cell lung cancer that progressed on radiotherapy plus ipilimumab. Both conserved end residues are part of each CDR3. The D gene is left open where the match is weak. Some rows mark clone size as missing; the rest say once, few, many or name a class of expanded clone.

v_gene	j_gene	d_gene	abundance	CDR3aa	CDR3nt
TRBV4-3	TRBJ1-3	.	few	CASSQGRSDTIYF	TGCGCCAGCAGCCAAGGTCGATCTGACACCATATATTTT
TRBV21-1	TRBJ2-7	.	.	CASSKVNQTVISYEQYF	TGTGCCAGCAGCAAAGTAAACCAGACAGTGATATCCTACGAGCAGTACTTC
TRBV28	TRBJ2-7	TRBD2	few	CASSLAGAGGEQYF	TGTGCCAGCAGTTTAGCGGGAGCTGGCGGCGAGCAGTACTTC
TRBV19	TRBJ2-3	.	.	CASSILGFRDTQYF	TGTGCCAGTAGTATTTTAGGGTTTAGAGATACGCAGTATTTT
TRBV2	TRBJ1-1	.	few	CASPRQDSMNTEAFF	TGTGCCAGCCCCCGTCAGGACAGTATGAACACTGAAGCTTTCTTT
TRBV18	TRBJ1-1	TRBD1	.	CASSPGQGGMNTEAFF	TGTGCCAGCTCACCCGGACAGGGCGGGATGAACACTGAAGCTTTCTTT
TRBV5-6	TRBJ2-7	.	.	CASSLGTHPNYEQYF	TGTGCCAGCAGCTTGGGGACCCATCCTAACTACGAGCAGTACTTC
TRBV28	TRBJ2-5	TRBD2	few	CASSPRTSGAQETQYF	TGTGCCAGCAGTCCCCGGACTAGCGGGGCCCAAGAGACCCAGTACTTC
TRBV9	TRBJ2-7	TRBD2	.	CASSPGTSGGIGQYF	TGTGCCAGCAGCCCCGGGACTAGCGGGGGTATAGGGCAGTACTTC
TRBV28	TRBJ1-1	.	once	CASSPGANTEAFF	TGTGCCAGCAGTCCCGGGGCCAACACTGAAGCTTTCTTT
TRBV28	TRBJ2-1	TRBD2	.	CASSPPLGGGVRNEQFF	TGTGCCAGCAGTCCTCCCTTGGGCGGGGGGGTTAGGAATGAGCAGTTCTTC
TRBV4-2	TRBJ2-7	.	.	CASSQAVQGYEQYF	TGTGCCAGCAGCCAAGCTGTACAGGGTTACGAGCAGTACTTC
TRBV9	TRBJ1-1	.	once	CASSPRGGPNTEAFF	TGTGCCAGCAGCCCCCGGGGGGGGCCGAACACTGAAGCTTTCTTT
TRBV6-1	TRBJ2-7	TRBD2	.	CAARGEGRYEQYF	TGTGCCGCCCGGGGGGAGGGCCGGTACGAGCAGTACTTC
TRBV7-2	TRBJ2-2	.	.	CASSKQEAFGELFF	TGTGCCAGCAGCAAACAGGAGGCTTTCGGGGAGCTGTTTTTT
TRBV27	TRBJ2-1	TRBD2	.	CASSVAGYEQFF	TGTGCCAGCAGTGTAGCGGGGTATGAGCAGTTCTTC
TRBV5-5	TRBJ2-2	.	.	CASSLAPNTGELFF	TGTGCCAGCAGTCTCGCCCCAAACACCGGGGAGCTGTTTTTT
TRBV18	TRBJ1-3	TRBD1	.	CASSPRDRGNSSGNTIYF	TGTGCCAGCTCACCAAGGGACAGGGGTAATTCTTCTGGAAACACCATATATTTT
TRBV5-1	TRBJ1-1	.	once	CASSLEQLNTEAFF	TGCGCCAGCAGCTTGGAACAGTTGAACACTGAAGCTTTCTTT
TRBV28	TRBJ1-5	.	.	CASSNPGEPQHF	TGTGCCAGCAGTAATCCCGGGGAGCCCCAGCATTTT
TRBV9	TRBJ1-1	.	.	CASSVGQGRTEAFF	TGTGCCAGCAGCGTAGGGCAGGGTCGAACTGAAGCTTTCTTT
TRBV7-7	TRBJ1-4	TRBD1	.	CASSPGTDNEKLFF	TGTGCCAGCAGCCCTGGGACAGATAATGAAAAACTGTTTTTT
TRBV27	TRBJ2-1	.	once	CASSLSPALYNEQFF	TGTGCCAGCAGTTTGAGCCCCGCTTTGTACAATGAGCAGTTCTTC
TRBV28	TRBJ2-2	.	few	CASSEPGYTGELFF	TGTGCCAGCAGTGAACCAGGGTACACCGGGGAGCTGTTTTTT
TRBV11-1	TRBJ2-5	.	.	CASSLVGSPGETQYF	TGTGCCAGCAGCTTAGTCGGGAGCCCCGGGGAGACCCAGTACTTC
TRBV15	TRBJ2-6	.	.	CATSRDRTGANVLTF	TGTGCCACCAGCAGAGACAGGACTGGGGCCAACGTCCTGACTTTC
TRBV6-1	TRBJ1-1	.	.	CASSRLQGAAFF	TGTGCCAGCAGTCGCCTCCAGGGTGCGGCTTTCTTT
TRBV11-3	TRBJ2-7	TRBD2	.	CASSIGLAGGPGEQYF	TGTGCCAGCAGCATCGGACTAGCGGGAGGGCCAGGCGAGCAGTACTTC
TRBV5-1	TRBJ2-3	TRBD2	.	CASSGTSGSPTDTQYF	TGCGCCAGCAGCGGGACTAGCGGGAGTCCGACAGATACGCAGTATTTT
TRBV2	TRBJ1-2	.	.	CASTPAGGSYGYTF	TGTGCCAGCACCCCTGCCGGAGGGAGCTATGGCTACACCTTC
TRBV28	TRBJ1-3	TRBD1	.	CASSLLGGAGNTIYF	TGTGCCAGCAGTTTATTAGGGGGCGCTGGAAACACCATATATTTT
TRBV19	TRBJ1-2	.	.	CASSVTSDSSGGYTF	TGTGCCAGTAGTGTAACTTCGGACTCCTCGGGAGGCTACACCTTC
TRBV2	TRBJ2-1	.	.	CATRGDTYNEQFF	TGTGCCACCCGGGGCGACACCTACAATGAGCAGTTCTTC
TRBV9	TRBJ1-1	TRBD1	few	CASSPRGRGRTF	TGTGCCAGCAGCCCCCGAGGCAGGGGGCGAACATTT
TRBV29-1	TRBJ2-1	.	.	CSVEGDSWSYNEQFF	TGCAGCGTTGAAGGAGACAGCTGGTCCTACAATGAGCAGTTCTTC
TRBV10-1	TRBJ2-7	TRBD2	once	CASSGAGGLYEQYF	TGCGCCAGCAGTGGAGCGGGAGGGCTCTACGAGCAGTACTTC
TRBV9	TRBJ1-4	.	.	CASSVEGALAEKLFF	TGTGCCAGCAGCGTAGAGGGCGCCTTGGCTGAAAAACTGTTTTTT
TRBV5-6	TRBJ2-7	.	.	CASSLVGDSYEQYF	TGTGCCAGCAGCTTGGTAGGGGATTCCTACGAGCAGTACTTC
TRBV6-5	TRBJ2-2	.	.	CASPFRGHTGELFF	TGTGCCAGCCCGTTCCGAGGCCACACCGGGGAGCTGTTTTTT
TRBV9	TRBJ2-3	.	.	CASSVNRRTDTQYF	TGTGCCAGCAGCGTAAATCGTCGCACAGATACGCAGTATTTT
TRBV28	TRBJ1-1	.	.	CASSWGGQGTTEAFF	TGTGCCAGCAGTTGGGGCGGGCAGGGGACGACTGAAGCTTTCTTT
TRBV5-6	TRBJ2-1	TRBD2	.	CASSSLGLAGVDEQFF	TGTGCCAGCAGCTCCCTCGGACTAGCGGGAGTAGATGAGCAGTTCTTC
TRBV14	TRBJ2-7	TRBD1	.	CASSPRTGEVVEQYF	TGTGCCAGCAGCCCCCGGACAGGGGAGGTAGTCGAGCAGTACTTC
TRBV7-2	TRBJ2-1	TRBD2	few	CASTSGGRYNEQFF	TGTGCCAGCACCTCGGGCGGGAGGTACAATGAGCAGTTCTTC
TRBV7-2	TRBJ2-2	.	.	CASSLIRSANTGELFF	TGTGCCAGCAGCTTAATAAGGAGCGCGAACACCGGGGAGCTGTTTTTT
TRBV4-1	TRBJ2-1	.	few	CASSQDFQEQFF	TGCGCCAGCAGCCAAGATTTCCAAGAGCAGTTCTTC
TRBV28	TRBJ1-1	TRBD1	.	CASSLLAGGASEAFF	TGTGCCAGCAGTTTATTGGCAGGGGGCGCCTCTGAAGCTTTCTTT
TRBV6-1	TRBJ2-2	.	.	CASSFRPSAGELFF	TGTGCCAGCAGTTTTCGCCCGTCTGCCGGGGAGCTGTTTTTT
TRBV11-2	TRBJ2-3	TRBD2	.	CASSSRTSGGAVGTDTQYF	TGTGCCAGCAGCTCCCGGACTAGCGGGGGGGCGGTGGGCACAGATACGCAGTATTTT
TRBV19	TRBJ2-7	TRBD2	once	CASSSGGIDEQYF	TGTGCCAGTAGTAGCGGGGGGATCGACGAGCAGTACTTC
TRBV28	TRBJ1-2	.	once	CASSLRDQIEGYTF	TGTGCCAGCAGTCTCCGGGACCAAATAGAAGGCTACACCTTC
TRBV6-5	TRBJ1-4	.	once	CASSYLNEKLFF	TGTGCCAGCAGTTACCTAAATGAAAAACTGTTTTTT